This T cell receptor beta chain originates from a study of blood T cell repertoires in COVID-19. Study-level information: PBMCs, B-cell-depleted T cells, or T cells were the source of the cDNA or gDNA that made up the material.

CDR3 length equals 15 residues. From germline, CDR1 is SGHDT and CDR2 YYEEEE. Trimming pared 0 bases from V and 1 base from J, leaving 10 bases between. Assay used: immunoSEQ multiplex PCR; TCRdb lists only in-frame clones, some missing. The sample contains about 130,000 clones, roughly 80% of which appear only once. Sequenced input: peripheral blood. The TCR originated in a man aged 55 to 70 who had recovered from COVID-19. This chain uses TRBV5-6 with TRBJ2-5; D ambiguous. CDR3 protein: CASSLAWAPQETQYF. The CDR3 bases are TGTGCCAGCAGCTTGGCCTGGGCCCCCCAAGAGACCCAGTACTTC.